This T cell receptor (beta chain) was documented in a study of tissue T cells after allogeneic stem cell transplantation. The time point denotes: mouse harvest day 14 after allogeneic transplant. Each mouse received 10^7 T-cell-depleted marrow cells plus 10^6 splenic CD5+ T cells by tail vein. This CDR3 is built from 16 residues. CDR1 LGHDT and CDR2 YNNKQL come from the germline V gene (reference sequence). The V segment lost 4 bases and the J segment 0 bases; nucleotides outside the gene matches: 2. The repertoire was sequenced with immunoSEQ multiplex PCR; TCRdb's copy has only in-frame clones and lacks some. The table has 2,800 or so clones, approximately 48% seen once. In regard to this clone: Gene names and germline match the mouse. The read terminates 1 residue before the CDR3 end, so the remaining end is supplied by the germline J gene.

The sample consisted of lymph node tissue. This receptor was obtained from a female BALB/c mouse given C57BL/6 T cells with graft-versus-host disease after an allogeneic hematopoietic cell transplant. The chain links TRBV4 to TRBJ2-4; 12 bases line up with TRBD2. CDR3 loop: CASSSDWGGSQNTLYF. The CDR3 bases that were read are TGTGCCAGCAGCTCGGACTGGGGGGGAAGTCAAAACACCTTGTAC.